The 5 T cell receptor beta chains presented below share a single source sample, sequenced in a study of blood T cell repertoires in COVID-19. Repertoires were generated with immunoSEQ multiplex PCR, while TCRdb's copy carries only in-frame clones and drops some. The sample gives 95,000 to 110,000 clones, about 80% of which show up once; around 13% is in the top ten. Sequencing was carried out using peripheral blood. Receptors were obtained from a human donor in a cohort sampled during active COVID-19.

V gene TRBV27 combines with J gene TRBJ1-1; the match to TRBD1 covers 10 bases. Germline V gene sequence: CDR1 MNHEY, CDR2 SMNVEV (reference sequence). This CDR3 has 17 residues. V was pared by 5 bases and J by 4 bases, with 13 bases of the junction left unmatched. The CDR3 protein is CASSPDRGGGIGTEAFF. In nucleotides, the CDR3 is TGTGCCAGCAGTCCGGACAGGGGGGGTGGGATAGGCACTGAAGCTTTCTTT.

V is TRBV5-4 and J is TRBJ1-5; possible D gene TRBD1, 5 bases. Germline-derived CDR1 and CDR2 are SGHNT and YYREEE (reference sequence). The CDR3 is 15 amino acids. Trimming shortened V by 0 bases and J by 2 bases, and 9 bases separated the two germline ends. CDR3 in amino acids: CASSLAETGNQPQHF. The CDR3, as DNA: TGTGCCAGCAGCTTGGCCGAGACAGGCAATCAGCCCCAGCATTTT.

This chain connects TRBV7-2 to TRBJ1-1, with D hard to call. This CDR3 region has 16 residues. The V end lost 4 bases, the J end lost 1 base, and 16 bases lay between the germline ends. CDR1 is SGHTA, CDR2 FQGNSA, per germline. This CDR3 reads CASSSAGMMRNTEAFF. The DNA for the CDR3 is TGTGCCAGCAGCTCAGCCGGGATGATGAGGAACACTGAAGCTTTCTTT.

The V gene is TRBV5-1, the J gene TRBJ1-2, with D tentatively TRBD1 (5 bases). V was trimmed by 5 bases and J by 4 bases, leaving 15 bases between them. From germline, CDR1 is SGHRS and CDR2 YFSETQ. The CDR3 covers 14 residues. The DNA of the CDR3 is TGCGCCAGCAGGACCCTCCAGGGTGGCTATGGCTACACCTTC. Translation gives CASRTLQGGYGYTF.

The rearrangement uses TRBV9 and TRBJ2-7; 10 bases are a match to TRBD1. The CDR3 length is 14 residues. The germline gives CDR1 SGDLS, CDR2 YYNGEE. J lost 6 bases, V lost 4 bases, and 7 bases had no gene match. The CDR3: CASSLRQGAGEQYF. The CDR3 DNA reads TGTGCCAGCAGCCTTCGACAGGGGGCCGGCGAGCAGTACTTC.